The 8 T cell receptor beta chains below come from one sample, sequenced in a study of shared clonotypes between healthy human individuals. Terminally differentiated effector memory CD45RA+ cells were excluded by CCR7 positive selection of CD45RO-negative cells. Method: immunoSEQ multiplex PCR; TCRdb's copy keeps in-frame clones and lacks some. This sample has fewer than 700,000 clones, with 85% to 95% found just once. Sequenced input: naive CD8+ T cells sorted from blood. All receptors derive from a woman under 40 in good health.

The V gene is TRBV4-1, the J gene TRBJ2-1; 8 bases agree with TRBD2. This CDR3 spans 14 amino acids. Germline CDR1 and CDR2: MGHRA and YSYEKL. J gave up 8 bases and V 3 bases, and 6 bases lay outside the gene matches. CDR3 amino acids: CASSQRLASDEQFF. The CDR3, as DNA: TGCGCCAGCAGCCAGAGACTAGCGAGCGATGAGCAGTTCTTC.

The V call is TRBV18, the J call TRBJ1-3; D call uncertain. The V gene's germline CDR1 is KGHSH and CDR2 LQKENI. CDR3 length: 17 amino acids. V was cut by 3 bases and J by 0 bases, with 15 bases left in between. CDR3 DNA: TGTGCCAGCTCACCGTCTCCGCCGGGCAACTCTGGAAACACCATATATTTT. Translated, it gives CASSPSPPGNSGNTIYF.

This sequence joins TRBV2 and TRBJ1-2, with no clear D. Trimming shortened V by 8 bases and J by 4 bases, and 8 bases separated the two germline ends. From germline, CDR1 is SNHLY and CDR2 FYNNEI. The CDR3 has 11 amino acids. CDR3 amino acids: CASLDLYGYTF. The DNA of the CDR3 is TGTGCCAGCCTGGATCTCTATGGCTACACCTTC. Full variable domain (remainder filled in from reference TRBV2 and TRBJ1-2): EPEVTQTPSHQVTQMGQEVILRCVPISNHLYFYWYRQILGQKVEFLVSFYNNEISEKSEIFDDQFSVERPDGSNFTLKIRSTKLEDSAMYFCASLDLYGYTFGSGTRLTVV.

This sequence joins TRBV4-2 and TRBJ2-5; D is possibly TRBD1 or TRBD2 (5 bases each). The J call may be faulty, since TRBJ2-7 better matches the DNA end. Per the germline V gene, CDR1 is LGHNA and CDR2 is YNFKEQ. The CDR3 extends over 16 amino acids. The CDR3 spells CASSQEGTLISYEQYF. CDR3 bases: TGTGCCAGCAGCCAAGAAGGGACCCTGATTTCCTACGAGCAGTACTTC.

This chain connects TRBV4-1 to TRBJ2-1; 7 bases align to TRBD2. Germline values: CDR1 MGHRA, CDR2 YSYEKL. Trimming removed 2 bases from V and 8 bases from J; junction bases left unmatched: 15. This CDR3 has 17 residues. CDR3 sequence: CASSQPRGTKYWYEQFF. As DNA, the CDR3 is TGCGCCAGCAGCCAACCCCGAGGGACTAAGTATTGGTATGAGCAGTTCTTC.

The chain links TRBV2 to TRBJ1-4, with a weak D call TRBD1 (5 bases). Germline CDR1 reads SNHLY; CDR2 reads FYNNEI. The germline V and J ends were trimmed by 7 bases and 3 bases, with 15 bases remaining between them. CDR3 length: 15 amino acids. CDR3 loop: CASNRFEGANEKLFF. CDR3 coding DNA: TGTGCCAGCAACAGGTTTGAGGGAGCTAATGAAAAACTGTTTTTT.

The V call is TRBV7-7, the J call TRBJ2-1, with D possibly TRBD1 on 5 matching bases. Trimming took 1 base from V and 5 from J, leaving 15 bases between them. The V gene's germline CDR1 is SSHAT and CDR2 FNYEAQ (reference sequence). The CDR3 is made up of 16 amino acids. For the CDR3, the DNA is TGTGCCAGCAGCTTAGGCTCAGGGCCCCTACACAATGAGCAGTTCTTC. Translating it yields CASSLGSGPLHNEQFF. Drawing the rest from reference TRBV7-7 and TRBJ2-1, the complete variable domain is GAGVSQSPRYKVTKRGQDVTLRCDPISSHATLYWYQQALGQGPEFLTYFNYEAQPDKSGLPSDRFSAERPEGSISTLTIQRTEQRDSAMYRCASSLGSGPLHNEQFFGPGTRLTVL.

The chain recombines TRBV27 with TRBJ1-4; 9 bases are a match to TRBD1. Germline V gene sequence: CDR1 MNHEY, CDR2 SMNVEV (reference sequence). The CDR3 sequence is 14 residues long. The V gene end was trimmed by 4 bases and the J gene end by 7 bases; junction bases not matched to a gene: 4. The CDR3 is CASSSQGAGEKLFF. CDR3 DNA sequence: TGTGCCAGCAGTTCACAGGGGGCGGGTGAAAAACTGTTTTTT.